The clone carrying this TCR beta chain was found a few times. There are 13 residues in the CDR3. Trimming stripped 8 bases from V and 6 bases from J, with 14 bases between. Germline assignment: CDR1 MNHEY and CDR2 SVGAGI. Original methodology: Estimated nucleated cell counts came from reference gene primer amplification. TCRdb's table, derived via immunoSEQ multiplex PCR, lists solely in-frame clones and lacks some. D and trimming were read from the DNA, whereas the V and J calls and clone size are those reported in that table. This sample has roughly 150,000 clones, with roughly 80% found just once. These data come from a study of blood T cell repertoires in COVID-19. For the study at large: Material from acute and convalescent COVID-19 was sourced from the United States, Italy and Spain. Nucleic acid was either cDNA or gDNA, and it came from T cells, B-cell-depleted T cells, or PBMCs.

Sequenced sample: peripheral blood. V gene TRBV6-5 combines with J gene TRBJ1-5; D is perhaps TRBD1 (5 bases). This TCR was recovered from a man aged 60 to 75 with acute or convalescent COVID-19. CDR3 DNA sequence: TGTGCCAGCGGCGACTCAGGGATTCAGCCCCAGCATTTT. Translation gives CASGDSGIQPQHF.